What follows describes a single TCR beta chain. Sequenced by immunoSEQ multiplex PCR; TCRdb stores in-frame clones only, minus some. The sample includes 180,000 or so clones, 80% to 95% seen only once; the top ten take roughly 2%. This sample stems from a study of T cell responses to AZD1222 COVID-19 vaccine. The input for sequencing was peripheral blood, taken 28 days after the second AZD1222 dose. The receptor's source is an adult who received the AZD1222 COVID-19 vaccine.

The CDR3 reads CASSLTSTSTDTQYF. CDR3 DNA sequence: TGTGCCAGCAGCTTAACTAGCACTAGCACAGATACGCAGTATTTT. V and J are TRBV7-3 and TRBJ2-3; D not resolved. CDR3 length equals 15 residues. The germline CDR1 and CDR2 sequences are SGHTA and FQGTGA. With 0 bases removed from V and 0 bases from J, the gap between germline ends came to 7 bases.